The clone carrying this TCR beta chain was detected many times. Its matching antigen is unknown. These data come from a study of T cell repertoires in cytomegalovirus infection. For the study at large: CMV epitopes in the study were HLA-C-restricted (recently identified) and HLA-B-restricted (well studied). The public TCR beta signatures pointed to both CMV infection and matching HLA type.

The germline CDR1 and CDR2 sequences are SGHTA and FQGNSA. The CDR3 contains 15 residues. Trimming cost V 6 bases and J 6 bases, with 19 bases left between them. TCRdb reprocessed the reads with MiXCR, giving one entry per CDR3 protein. The sample shows approximately 350,000 distinct CDR3 sequences, approximately 35% of them seen only once. General study findings and limits: HLA-C-restricted, CMV-specific TCR beta clonotypes were dominant ex vivo. The cumulative frequency of public TCR beta families identified carriers of CMV plus the relevant HLA.

Specimen: cultured PBMCs, collected from culture after CMV antigen stimulation. V and J are TRBV7-2 and TRBJ2-3, with a tentative D call TRBD2 (6 bases). The sequence was obtained from a human donor in good health (CMV status not recorded). Some clones in this sample may be carry-over from other donors' samples. The CDR3 region is CASRKMEGPPDTQYF. The CDR3 bases are TGTGCCAGCAGGAAAATGGAGGGCCCCCCCGATACGCAGTATTTT.